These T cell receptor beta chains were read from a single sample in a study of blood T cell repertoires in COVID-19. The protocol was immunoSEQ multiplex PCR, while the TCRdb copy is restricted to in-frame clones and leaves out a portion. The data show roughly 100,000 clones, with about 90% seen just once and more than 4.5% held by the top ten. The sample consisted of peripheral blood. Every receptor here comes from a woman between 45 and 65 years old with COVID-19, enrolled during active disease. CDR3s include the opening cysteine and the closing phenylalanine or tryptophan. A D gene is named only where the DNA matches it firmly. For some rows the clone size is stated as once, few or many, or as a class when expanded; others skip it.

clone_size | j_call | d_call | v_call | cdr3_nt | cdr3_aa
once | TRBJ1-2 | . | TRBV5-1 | TGCGCCAGCAGCTTGGAACAGGGTGATGGCTACACCTTC | CASSLEQGDGYTF
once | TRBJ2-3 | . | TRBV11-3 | TGTGCCAGCAGCCTAGTCTCGATAGCGGATACGCAGTATTTT | CASSLVSIADTQYF
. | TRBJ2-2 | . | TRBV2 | TGTGCCAGCAGGATACTAGCACCCGGGGAGCTGTTTTTT | CASRILAPGELFF
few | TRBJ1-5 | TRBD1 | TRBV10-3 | TGTGCCATCGGGACAGACGGCGCACAGCCCCAGCATTTT | CAIGTDGAQPQHF
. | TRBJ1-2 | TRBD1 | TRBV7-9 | TGTGCCAGCAGCGAAGGGGACAGGGGATACCAGGGCTACACCTTC | CASSEGDRGYQGYTF
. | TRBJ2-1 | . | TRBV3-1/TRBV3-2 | TGTGCCAGCAGCCAGGGACTTCATGAGCAGTTCTTC | CASSQGLHEQFF
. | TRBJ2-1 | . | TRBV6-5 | TGTGCCAGCAGTTCCCCCGATGAGCAGTTCTTC | CASSSPDEQFF
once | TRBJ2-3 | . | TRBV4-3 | TGCGCCAGCAGCCAAGAGTTCGGCACAGATACGCAGTATTTT | CASSQEFGTDTQYF
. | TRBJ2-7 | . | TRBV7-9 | TGTGCCAGCAGCTCTCTTGACAGGCGCCCCTACGAGCAGTACTTC | CASSSLDRRPYEQYF
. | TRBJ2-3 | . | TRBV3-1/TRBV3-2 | TGTGCCAGCAGCCAAGATCGGGGGATAAGGGATACGCAGTATTTT | CASSQDRGIRDTQYF
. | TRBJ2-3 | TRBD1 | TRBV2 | TGTGCCAGCAGCCACCCTAAGGACAGGGGGCAGGATACGCAGTATTTT | CASSHPKDRGQDTQYF
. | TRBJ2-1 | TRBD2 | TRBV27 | TGTGCCAGCAGTCCCCTAGCGGGAGAAAATGAGCAGTTCTTC | CASSPLAGENEQFF
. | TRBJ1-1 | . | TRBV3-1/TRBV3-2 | TGTGCCAGCAGCTATGGACAGACCACTGAAGCTTTCTTT | CASSYGQTTEAFF
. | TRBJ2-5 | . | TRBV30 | TGTGCCTGGAGTCCCTTGGGACAAATACAAGAGACCCAGTACTTC | CAWSPLGQIQETQYF
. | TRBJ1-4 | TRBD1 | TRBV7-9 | TGTGCCAGCAGCTTAGAGGGACTTCGGACAGGACCGTCCTTT | CASSLEGLRTGPSF
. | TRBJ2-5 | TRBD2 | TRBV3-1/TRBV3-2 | TGTGCCAGCAGCCACCTATCTAGCGGGGGGGCAGAGACCCAGTACTTC | CASSHLSSGGAETQYF
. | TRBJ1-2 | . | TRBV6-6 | TGTGCCTCTATAGGGGAAGATGGCTACACCTTC | CASIGEDGYTF
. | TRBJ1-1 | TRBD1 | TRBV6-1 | TGTGCCAGCAGTGAAGCGCGAAAAGGACAGGGTTGGAACACTGAAGCTTTCTTT | CASSEARKGQGWNTEAFF
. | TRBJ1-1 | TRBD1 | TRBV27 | TGTGCCAGCAGTTTATCAGGGACAGGGGGCAAAGCTTTCTTT | CASSLSGTGGKAFF
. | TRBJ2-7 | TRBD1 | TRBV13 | TGTGCCAGCAGCCCCCGACAGGGGGTAGGTTCCGAGCAGTACTTC | CASSPRQGVGSEQYF
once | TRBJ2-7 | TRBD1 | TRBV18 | TGTGCCAGCTCACCTTCCAGGGGGCAATACGAGCAGTACTTC | CASSPSRGQYEQYF
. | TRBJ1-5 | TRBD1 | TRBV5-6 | TGTGCCAGCAGCCCCCAGGGGGCTGGAAATCAGCCCCAGCATTTT | CASSPQGAGNQPQHF
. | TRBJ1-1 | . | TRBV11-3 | TGTGCCAGCAGCTTAGAACTGGGTCGGAGGAACACTGAAGCTTTCTTT | CASSLELGRRNTEAFF
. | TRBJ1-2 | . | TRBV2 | TGTGCCAGCAGTGAAGCGCCGCAGTCAGGTCTATTTGGCTACACCTTC | CASSEAPQSGLFGYTF
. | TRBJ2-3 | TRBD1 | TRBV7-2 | TGTGCCAGCAGGACAGGGGCGGGCACAGATACGCAGTATTTT | CASRTGAGTDTQYF
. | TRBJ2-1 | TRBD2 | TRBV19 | TGTGCCAGTAGTATTCAGCAGCGGGGGTTCTCCTACAATGAGCAGTTCTTC | CASSIQQRGFSYNEQFF
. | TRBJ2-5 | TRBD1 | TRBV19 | TGTGCCGGGGCGGACAGGGCGGGGGAGACCCAGTACTTC | CAGADRAGETQYF
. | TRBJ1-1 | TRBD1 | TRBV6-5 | TGTGCCAGCAGCACTCTAACAGGGGGGAACACTGAAGCTTTCTTT | CASSTLTGGNTEAFF
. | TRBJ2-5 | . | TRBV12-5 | TGTGCTAGTGGCTCCGGCAGGTGGGAGACCCAGTACTTC | CASGSGRWETQYF
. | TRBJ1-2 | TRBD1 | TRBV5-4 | TGTGCCAGCAGCTTGGCAGACAGGGAAGGGACTGGCTACACCTTC | CASSLADREGTGYTF
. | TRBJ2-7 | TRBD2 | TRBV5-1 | TGCGCCAGCAGCTTGGCACTAGCGGGGGGGCAGCACTACGAGCAGTACTTC | CASSLALAGGQHYEQYF
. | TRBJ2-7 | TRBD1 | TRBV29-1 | TGCAGCGTTGAGAGGGCAGGGGGTCGCTACGAGCAGTACTTC | CSVERAGGRYEQYF
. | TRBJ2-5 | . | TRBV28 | TGTGCCAGCAGCTCCCCCCCGGTTCAAGAGACCCAGTACTTC | CASSSPPVQETQYF
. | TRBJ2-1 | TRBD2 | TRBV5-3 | TGTGCCAGAAGCGGCCGAGCGGGGTACTACAATGAGCAGTTCTTC | CARSGRAGYYNEQFF
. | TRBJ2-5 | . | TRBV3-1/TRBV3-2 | TGTGCCAGCAGCCGGGACTACCAAGAGACCCAGTACTTC | CASSRDYQETQYF
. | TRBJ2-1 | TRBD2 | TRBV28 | TGTGCCAGCAGCCCCCGGGAGGGAGGTGCCAATGAGCAGTTCTTC | CASSPREGGANEQFF
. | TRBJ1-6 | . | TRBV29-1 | TGCAGCGTTGTAATCCAAGGAGATAATTCACCCCTCCACTTT | CSVVIQGDNSPLHF
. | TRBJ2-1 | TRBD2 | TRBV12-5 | TGTGCTAGTGGCACGACTAGCGGGGGCCCCTACAATGAGCAGTTCTTC | CASGTTSGGPYNEQFF
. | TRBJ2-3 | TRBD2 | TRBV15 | TGTGCCACCAGCAGAGCTAGCGGGGGGGTGGCAGATACGCAGTATTTT | CATSRASGGVADTQYF
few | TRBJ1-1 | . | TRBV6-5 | TGTGCCAGCAGTTACTCGAGGAACACTGAAGCTTTCTTT | CASSYSRNTEAFF
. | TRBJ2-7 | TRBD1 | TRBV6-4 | TGTGCCAGGACGGCTGGGACAGACCTATACGAGCAGTACTTC | CARTAGTDLYEQYF
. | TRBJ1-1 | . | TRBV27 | TGTGCCAGCAGTTCACAGGAGAACACTGAAGCTTTCTTT | CASSSQENTEAFF
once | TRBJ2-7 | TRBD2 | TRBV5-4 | TGTGCCAGCAGCTCGAGCGGGGGGGATTTAGTGCAGTACTTC | CASSSSGGDLVQYF
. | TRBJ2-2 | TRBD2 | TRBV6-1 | TGTGCCAGCAGTGAATTGGGACTAGCGGGGGGCCTACTTAACACCGGGGAGCTGTTTTTT | CASSELGLAGGLLNTGELFF
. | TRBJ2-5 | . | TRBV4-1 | TGCGCCAGCAGCCAAGGTAATGCGTACCAAGAGACCCAGTACTTC | CASSQGNAYQETQYF
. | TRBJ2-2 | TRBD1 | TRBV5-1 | TGCGCCAGCAGCACTGGACAGGGTGACACCGGGGAGCTGTTTTTT | CASSTGQGDTGELFF
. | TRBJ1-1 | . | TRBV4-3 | TGCGCCAGCCGGGAGGGCAGCTATATGAACACTGAAGCTTTCTTT | CASREGSYMNTEAFF